This T cell receptor beta chain was sequenced in a study of T cell repertoires in cytomegalovirus infection. The sample holds a few counts of this clonotype. The CDR3 is made up of 13 amino acids. V lost 3 bases and J lost 6, with 8 bases in between. CDR1 is SGHVS and CDR2 is FQNEAQ in the germline V gene. MiXCR was run by TCRdb on the reads, yielding one entry per CDR3 protein. The repertoire holds 150,000 to 200,000 distinct CDR3 sequences, about 15% seen once, with around 27% in the top ten. The clonotype was recovered from a human donor in good health (CMV status not recorded). Some clones in this sample may be carry-over from other donors' samples. The sequencing input was PBMCs. The rearrangement uses TRBV7-8 and TRBJ2-2; D is ambiguous. This CDR3 is CASSFRRPGELFF. Here the CDR3 DNA reads TGTGCCAGCAGCTTCCGGAGACCCGGGGAGCTGTTTTTT.